These 20 T cell receptor beta chains were sequenced from one sample in a study of response to subunit inactivated influenza vaccine. TCRdb reanalysed the RT-PCR reads using MiXCR and keeps one entry per CDR3 protein. The table shows roughly 620,000 distinct CDR3 sequences, with 10% to 12% occurring only once. The same specimen was also included in a second study, on T cells expressing NK-cell markers. That work contributes: A 5'RACE template switching approach incorporating UMIs was used to make TCR beta cDNA.

This specimen was PBMCs from blood, taken on the day of vaccination. The receptors here all came from a man aged 45 to 65 who received an inactivated influenza vaccine.

This clonotype was counted between two and nine times. This chain links TRBV7-9 with TRBJ1-1, with D perhaps matching TRBD1 (5 bases). Germline-derived CDR1 and CDR2 are SEHNR and FQNEAQ (reference sequence). The CDR3 length is 12 residues. V was trimmed by 3 bases and J by 6 bases, leaving 8 bases between them. This chain's CDR3 is CASSFAGSEAFF. DNA of the CDR3: TGTGCCAGCAGCTTCGCAGGGTCTGAAGCTTTCTTT.

Ten or more counts support this clonotype. The rearrangement uses TRBV14 and TRBJ2-7; 9 nucleotides match TRBD1. Germline-derived CDR1 and CDR2 are SGHDN and FVKESK. The CDR3 contains 13 residues. Trimming removed 5 bases from V and 3 bases from J; junction bases left unmatched: 2. Written as DNA, the CDR3 is TGTGCCAGCAGCGCGACAGGGGGCTACGAGCAGTACTTC. It encodes CASSATGGYEQYF.

This chain joins TRBV7-8 and TRBJ2-1; 7 nucleotides agree with TRBD2. CDR3 length: 16 residues. Germline V gives CDR1 SGHVS, CDR2 FQNEAQ. V lost 10 bases to trimming and J lost 0 bases; unmatched junction nucleotides: 12. The CDR3 is CATRKSGGGSYNEQFF. For the CDR3, the DNA is TGTGCCACCCGAAAATCTGGCGGGGGCTCCTACAATGAGCAGTTCTTC.

This clonotype was observed many times. V usage is TRBV12-3 or TRBV12-4 and J usage is TRBJ2-1, with D perhaps matching TRBD1 or TRBD2 (6 bases each). The CDR3 is 13 amino acids. Trimming shortened V by 3 bases and J by 9 bases, and 12 bases separated the two germline ends. The DNA for the CDR3 is TGTGCCAGCAGTTTTTTCGGGGGCGGTGAGCAGTTCTTC. This codes for CASSFFGGGEQFF.

This clonotype has only a few counts. The chain carries TRBV4-2 and TRBJ1-5, with 8 positions matching TRBD1. V was clipped by 4 bases and J by 0 bases; unmatched bases: 5. This CDR3 has 16 residues. Germline CDR1 and CDR2: LGHNA and YNFKEQ. The DNA for the CDR3 is TGTGCCAGCAGCCCGACGACAGGGGATAGCAATCAGCCCCAGCATTTT. It is translated as CASSPTTGDSNQPQHF.

Many counts were recorded for this clonotype. The chain recombines TRBV12-3 or TRBV12-4 with TRBJ1-5, with no clear D. V was clipped by 6 bases and J by 0 bases, with 9 bases between them. The CDR3 loop spans 14 amino acids. The CDR3 nucleotides read TGTGCCAGCAGGCGGGATAATAGCAATCAGCCCCAGCATTTT. Its translation: CASRRDNSNQPQHF.

This clonotype was counted ten times or more. The chain recombines TRBV7-2 with TRBJ2-1; 12 bases line up with TRBD2. V shed 6 bases and J 9 bases; nucleotides not matched to a gene: 9. The CDR3 has 15 residues. Germline V gene lookup returns CDR1 SGHTA and CDR2 FQGNSA. The CDR3 here is CASSPRLAGAAEQFF. The CDR3 DNA is TGTGCCAGCAGTCCTAGACTAGCGGGAGCAGCTGAGCAGTTCTTC.

This clonotype was observed a few times. V usage is TRBV9 and J usage is TRBJ2-2; the match to TRBD2 covers 10 bases. Germline CDR1 reads SGDLS; CDR2 reads YYNGEE. V lost 5 bases and J lost 5; bases outside the gene matches: 3. The CDR3 has 14 amino acids. CDR3 amino acids: CASSSGGSTGELFF. The DNA of the CDR3 is TGTGCCAGCAGTAGCGGGGGGTCAACCGGGGAGCTGTTTTTT.

This clonotype was recorded a few times. The chain uses TRBV5-1 and TRBJ2-1, with TRBD2 matching 8 bases. The CDR3 covers 15 residues. Germline CDR1 SGHRS, CDR2 YFSETQ. The junction had 8 bases not matched to a gene; V was cut back by 4 bases and J by 5 bases. The CDR3 DNA follows: TGCGCCAGCAGCCCAATTATCGGGGGGGACAATGAGCAGTTCTTC. Protein sequence: CASSPIIGGDNEQFF.

This clonotype was counted a few times. V is TRBV27 and J is TRBJ2-7; D might be TRBD2 (5 bases). The germline gives CDR1 MNHEY, CDR2 SMNVEV (reference sequence). Trimming stripped 4 bases from V and 7 bases from J, with 17 bases between. CDR3 length: 14 amino acids. Here the CDR3 reads CASSSVGETQEQYF. In DNA, the CDR3 is TGTGCCAGCAGTTCTGTGGGAGAGACTCAAGAGCAGTACTTC.

This clonotype came up a few times. The CDR3 spells CASRPGLAVTDTQYF. The CDR3 nucleotides are TGTGCCAGCAGGCCGGGACTAGCGGTGACAGATACGCAGTATTTT. V and J are TRBV12-3 or TRBV12-4 and TRBJ2-3, with 11 nucleotides matching TRBD2. The CDR3 is 15 residues long. V was clipped by 6 bases and J by 3 bases; unmatched bases: 5.

This clonotype was seen more than once but under ten times. This sequence joins TRBV18 and TRBJ2-2; 9 positions agree with TRBD1. Germline V CDR1 and CDR2: KGHSH, LQKENI. V shed 6 bases and J 3 bases; nucleotides not matched to a gene: 5. The CDR3 runs 15 residues. The CDR3 DNA reads as TGTGCCAGCTCCAGGGACAGGGCGGACACCGGGGAGCTGTTTTTT. Translation gives CASSRDRADTGELFF. The whole variable domain, remainder taken from reference TRBV18 and TRBJ2-2, is NAGVMQNPRHLVRRRGQEARLRCSPMKGHSHVYWYRQLPEEGLKFMVYLQKENIIDESGMPKERFSAEFPKEGPSILRIQQVVRGDSAAYFCASSRDRADTGELFFGEGSRLTVL.

This chain uses TRBV7-2 with TRBJ2-7, with D tentatively TRBD1 (5 bases). Trimming removed 5 bases from V and 6 bases from J, with 11 bases in between. CDR3 size: 12 residues. The germline CDR1 and CDR2 sequences are SGHTA and FQGNSA. The CDR3, as DNA: TGTGCCAGCAGCCAAAACACAGGCGAGCAGTACTTC. Translating it yields CASSQNTGEQYF.

The chain uses TRBV28 and TRBJ1-4; D is unresolved. Trimming left V 4 bases short and J 0 bases short, with 9 bases between. The CDR3 has 15 residues. Per the germline V gene, CDR1 is MDHEN and CDR2 is SYDVKM. This chain's CDR3 is CASSSSAATNEKLFF. The DNA for the CDR3 is TGTGCCAGCAGTTCGTCTGCTGCAACTAATGAAAAACTGTTTTTT.

This chain uses TRBV7-6 with TRBJ1-3; D may be TRBD1 (5 bases). CDR3 length equals 15 residues. Trimming cost V 5 bases and J 0 bases, with 11 bases left between them. Germline-derived CDR1 and CDR2 are SGHVS and FNYEAQ. CDR3 sequence reads: CASSPDSHSGNTIYF. The CDR3 bases are TGTGCCAGCAGCCCAGACAGTCACTCTGGAAACACCATATATTTT.

This clonotype was detected only a few times. The rearrangement joins TRBV5-1 to TRBJ2-7; 8 bases fit TRBD1. Germline-derived CDR1 and CDR2 are SGHRS and YFSETQ. There are 12 residues in the CDR3. CDR3 loop: CVRGQDDNEQYF. DNA of the CDR3: TGCGTCAGGGGGCAGGATGACAACGAGCAGTACTTC.

This clonotype has ten or more counts. This chain joins TRBV15 and TRBJ2-7, with 10 bases fitting TRBD1. Germline CDR1 reads LNHNV; CDR2 reads YYDKDF (reference sequence). This CDR3 is built from 15 residues. V lost 5 bases and J lost 6; bases outside the gene matches: 10. The CDR3 sequence is CATSYGPGTGVEQYF. The CDR3 nucleotides are TGTGCCACCAGCTACGGTCCCGGGACAGGGGTCGAGCAGTACTTC.

The rearrangement uses TRBV10-3 and TRBJ2-1; a possible D gene is TRBD1 (6 bases). With 6 bases removed from V and 8 bases from J, the gap between germline ends came to 14 bases. The CDR3 consists of 13 residues. The V gene's germline CDR1 is ENHRY and CDR2 SYGVKD. CDR3 bases: TGTGCCATCAGGATCACAGGGATAGATGAGCAGTTCTTC. This translates into CAIRITGIDEQFF.

This clonotype was counted a few times. This sequence joins TRBV7-2 and TRBJ1-5; D not resolved. The CDR3 consists of 13 residues. Per germline, CDR1 SGHTA and CDR2 FQGNSA. The V end was cut by 3 bases, the J end by 6 bases, with 9 bases between. The CDR3 nucleotides are TGTGCCAGCAGCTTTTCGGGCCTTCAGCCCCAGCATTTT. Translation: CASSFSGLQPQHF.

V usage is TRBV4-1 and J usage is TRBJ2-1, with a possible D match to TRBD2 (5 bases). V lost 0 bases and J 3 bases, leaving 12 bases between the germline ends. This CDR3 spans 16 amino acids. Looked up from germline, CDR1 is MGHRA and CDR2 is YSYEKL. CDR3 DNA sequence: TGCGCCAGCAGCCAAGATCTCCCAGCGGTCTACAATGAGCAGTTCTTC. Translation: CASSQDLPAVYNEQFF.